A selection of T cell receptor beta chains follows, all from one sample in a study of cytomegalovirus exposure and HLA in healthy donors. TCRdb's table, derived via immunoSEQ multiplex PCR, lists solely in-frame clones and lacks some. Among tens of thousands of clones, 82% were seen once, and the ten largest hold less than 4%. Sequencing was carried out using PBMCs. The receptor set was obtained from a young woman in good health and CMV-seronegative. Both conserved end residues are part of each CDR3. The D gene is left open where the match is weak. The size entry is marked missing in some rows and otherwise reads once, few, many or a size class.

>TRBV4-1|few|TRBJ2-1|TRBD1
CASSPTGSRGNEQFF
TGCGCCAGCAGCCCGACAGGGTCGAGGGGCAATGAGCAGTTCTTC
>TRBV19|.|TRBJ2-5|.
CASSSTGETQYF
TGTGCCAGTAGTTCTACGGGGGAGACCCAGTACTTC
>TRBV7-8|few|TRBJ2-1|TRBD2
CASTAGSGRVSEQFF
TGTGCCAGCACCGCGGGGAGCGGGAGAGTCAGTGAGCAGTTCTTC
>TRBV27|.|TRBJ2-1|TRBD2
CASRTSGSIAYNEQFF
TGTGCCAGCAGGACTAGCGGGAGTATCGCCTACAATGAGCAGTTCTTC
>TRBV5-1|.|TRBJ2-3|TRBD2
CASSPSSGSSDTQYF
TGCGCCAGCAGCCCCTCCAGCGGGAGTTCAGATACGCAGTATTTT
>TRBV9|.|TRBJ2-7|TRBD1
CASSVQGAFDEQYF
TGTGCCAGCAGCGTACAGGGGGCCTTCGACGAGCAGTACTTC
>TRBV7-9|.|TRBJ1-6|.
CASSLVGLQGSYNSPLHF
TGTGCCAGCAGCTTAGTCGGGTTACAGGGCTCCTATAATTCACCCCTCCACTTT
>TRBV9|.|TRBJ2-2|TRBD2
CASSVEGRASGFNTGELFF
TGTGCCAGCAGCGTAGAGGGGAGGGCTAGCGGGTTCAACACCGGGGAGCTGTTTTTT
>TRBV30|.|TRBJ2-7|TRBD2
CAWSRTRTSGRPYEQYF
TGTGCCTGGAGCCGCACGAGAACTAGCGGGAGGCCCTACGAGCAGTACTTC
>TRBV30|few|TRBJ1-5|TRBD1
CAWSPGQGNQPQHF
TGTGCCTGGAGCCCGGGACAGGGGAATCAGCCCCAGCATTTT
>TRBV27|.|TRBJ2-1|.
CASSSLRSRYNEQFF
TGTGCCAGCAGTTCCCTCCGGTCGCGATACAATGAGCAGTTCTTC
>TRBV5-6|.|TRBJ2-6|TRBD1
CASSPRPDRGGLGANVLTF
TGTGCCAGCAGCCCCCGCCCGGACAGGGGGGGCCTTGGGGCCAACGTCCTGACTTTC
>TRBV28|few|TRBJ2-3|TRBD2
CASSLTSGVHHTQYF
TGTGCCAGCAGTTTAACTAGCGGGGTTCATCATACGCAGTATTTT
>TRBV28|.|TRBJ1-2|TRBD1
CASRPDRIYGYTF
TGTGCCAGCAGACCGGACAGGATCTATGGCTACACCTTC
>TRBV28|.|TRBJ2-1|TRBD2
CASRFSGSGGNEQFF
TGTGCCAGCAGGTTTAGCGGGAGTGGGGGCAATGAGCAGTTCTTC
>TRBV30|.|TRBJ1-3|.
CAWSVTSSSSGNTIYF
TGTGCCTGGAGTGTAACGTCCTCCAGCTCTGGAAACACCATATATTTT
>TRBV2|.|TRBJ2-7|TRBD2
CASRGREGYEQYF
TGTGCCAGCAGGGGGCGGGAGGGCTACGAGCAGTACTTC
>TRBV27|once|TRBJ2-1|.
CASSLSLQGREFF
TGTGCCAGCAGCCTTTCCCTACAGGGACGGGAGTTCTTC
>TRBV15|.|TRBJ2-5|TRBD1
CATSRDPGTGEETQYF
TGTGCCACCAGCAGAGATCCTGGGACAGGGGAAGAGACCCAGTACTTC
>TRBV14|.|TRBJ2-3|.
CASSHRGTDTQYF
TGTGCCAGCAGCCACCGGGGCACAGATACGCAGTATTTT
>TRBV7-6|.|TRBJ2-7|TRBD2
CASSLTGTSGTYEQYF
TGTGCCAGCAGCTTAACCGGGACTAGCGGAACCTACGAGCAGTACTTC
>TRBV5-1|.|TRBJ1-4|TRBD1
CASSPIGTGGARANEKLFF
TGCGCCAGCAGCCCTATAGGGACAGGGGGCGCGAGAGCTAATGAAAAACTGTTTTTT
>TRBV7-9|.|TRBJ1-4|TRBD1
CASNPGTVAYATNEKLFF
TGTGCCAGCAATCCCGGGACAGTCGCTTATGCAACTAATGAAAAACTGTTTTTT
>TRBV5-6|.|TRBJ2-5|TRBD2
CASSLPTSGARETQYF
TGTGCCAGCAGCCTGCCGACTAGCGGAGCTCGGGAGACCCAGTACTTC